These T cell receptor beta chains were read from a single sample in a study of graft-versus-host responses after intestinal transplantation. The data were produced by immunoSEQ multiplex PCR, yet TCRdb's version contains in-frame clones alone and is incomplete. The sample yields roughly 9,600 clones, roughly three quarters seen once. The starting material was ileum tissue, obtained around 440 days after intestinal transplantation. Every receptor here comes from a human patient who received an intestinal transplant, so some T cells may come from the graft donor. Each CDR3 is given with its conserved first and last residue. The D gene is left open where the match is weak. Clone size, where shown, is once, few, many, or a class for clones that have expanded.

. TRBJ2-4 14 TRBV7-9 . CASSLDSSSTIQYF TGTGCCAGCAGCTTAGATTCTAGCTCTACCATTCAGTACTTC
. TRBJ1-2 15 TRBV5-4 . CASSLEGFFNGGYTF TGTGCCAGCAGCTTGGAGGGATTTTTTAACGGTGGCTACACCTTC
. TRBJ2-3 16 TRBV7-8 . CASSEAAGLNTDTQYF TGTGCCAGCTCGGAGGCCGCAGGGTTGAACACAGATACGCAGTATTTT
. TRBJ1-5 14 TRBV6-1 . CASEEFYSNQPQHF TGTGCCAGTGAGGAGTTTTATAGCAATCAGCCCCAGCATTTT
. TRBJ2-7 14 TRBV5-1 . CASSWREGGDRVAF TGCGCCAGCAGCTGGAGGGAGGGGGGTGACAGGGTGGCCTTC
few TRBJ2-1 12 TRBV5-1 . CASSRDINEQFF TGCGCCAGCAGCCGGGACATCAATGAGCAGTTCTTC
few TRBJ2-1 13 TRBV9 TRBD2 CASSERGEHEQFF TGTGCCAGCAGCGAGCGGGGTGAGCATGAGCAGTTCTTC
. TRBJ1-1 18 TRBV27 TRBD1 CASSLYYRTGTENTEAFF TGTGCCAGCAGTTTGTACTATCGTACCGGGACAGAGAACACTGAAGCTTTCTTT
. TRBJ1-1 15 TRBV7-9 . CASSPPVVMNTEAFF TGTGCCAGCAGCCCACCGGTAGTGATGAACACTGAAGCTTTCTTT
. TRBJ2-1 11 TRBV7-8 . CASSFHNEQFF TGTGCCAGCAGCTTCCACAATGAGCAGTTCTTC
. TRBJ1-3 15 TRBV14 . CASSQRRSSGNTIYF TGTGCCAGCAGCCAAAGACGAAGTTCCGGAAACACCATATATTTT
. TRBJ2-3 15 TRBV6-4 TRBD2 CASSDTSGGADTQYF TGTGCCAGCAGTGACACTAGCGGGGGGGCAGATACGCAGTATTTT
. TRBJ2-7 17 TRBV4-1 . CASSQVSSGVLSYEQYF TGCGCCAGCAGCCAAGTTAGTTCAGGGGTCCTCTCCTACGAGCAGTACTTC
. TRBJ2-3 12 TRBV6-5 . CASSSTVDTQYF TGTGCCAGCAGTTCGACTGTAGATACGCAGTATTTT
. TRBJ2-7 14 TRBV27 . CASSLSGLYYEQYF TGTGCCAGCAGTTTATCCGGACTTTACTACGAGCAGTACTTC
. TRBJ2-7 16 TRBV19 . CASSPMDSGFSYEQYF TGTGCCAGTAGTCCCATGGATAGCGGATTCTCCTACGAGCAGTACTTC
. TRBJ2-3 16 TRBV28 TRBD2 CASSFLAGRSTDTQYF TGTGCCAGCAGTTTTCTAGCGGGCAGGAGCACAGATACGCAGTATTTT
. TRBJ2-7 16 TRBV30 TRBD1 CAWKLTGSLGRNEQYF TGTGCCTGGAAGCTGACAGGGTCGTTGGGTCGCAACGAGCAGTACTTC
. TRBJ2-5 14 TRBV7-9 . CASSLAGGQETQYF TGTGCCAGCAGCTTAGCGGGGGGCCAAGAGACCCAGTACTTC
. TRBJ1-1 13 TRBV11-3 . CASSPRVDREAFF TGTGCCAGCAGCCCCAGGGTCGATCGTGAAGCTTTCTTT
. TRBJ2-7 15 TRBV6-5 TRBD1 CASSYSTGTEYEQYF TGTGCCAGCAGTTACTCGACAGGGACCGAGTACGAGCAGTACTTC
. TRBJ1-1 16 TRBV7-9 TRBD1 CASSPNRGHMNTEAFF TGTGCCAGCAGCCCCAACAGGGGCCACATGAACACTGAAGCTTTCTTT
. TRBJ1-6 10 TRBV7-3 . CASSPGALHF TGTGCCAGCAGCCCCGGGGCCCTCCACTTT
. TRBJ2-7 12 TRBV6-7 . CASRSAAYEQYF TGTGCCAGCAGGTCCGCCGCCTACGAGCAGTACTTC
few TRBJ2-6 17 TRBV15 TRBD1 CATSSRDRGSGANVLTF TGTGCCACCAGCAGCCGGGACAGGGGGTCTGGGGCCAACGTCCTGACTTTC
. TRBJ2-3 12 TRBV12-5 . CASGPDTDTQYF TGTGCTAGTGGTCCGGACACAGATACGCAGTATTTT
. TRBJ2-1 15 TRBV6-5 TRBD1 CASSSSGTGVNEQFF TGTGCCAGCAGTTCCTCCGGGACAGGGGTAAATGAGCAGTTCTTC
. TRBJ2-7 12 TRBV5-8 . CASNQGGYEQYF TGTGCCAGCAATCAGGGGGGATACGAGCAGTACTTC
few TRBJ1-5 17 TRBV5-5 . CASSLDAGGGSNQPQHF TGTGCCAGCAGCTTGGACGCGGGCGGGGGGTCTAATCAGCCCCAGCATTTT
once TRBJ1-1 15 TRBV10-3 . CAIRGGATVNTEAFF TGTGCCATCAGGGGGGGGGCTACCGTGAACACTGAAGCTTTCTTT
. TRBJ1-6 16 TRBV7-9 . CASSSKGASPNSPLHF TGTGCCAGCAGCTCAAAAGGGGCCAGCCCGAATTCACCCCTCCACTTT
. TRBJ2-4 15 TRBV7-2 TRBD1 CASSLEGTVGNIQYF TGTGCCAGCAGCTTAGAGGGGACAGTAGGAAACATTCAGTACTTC
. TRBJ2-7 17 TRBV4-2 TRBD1 CASSQDRTGGSTYEQYF TGTGCCAGCAGCCAAGATAGGACAGGGGGGTCTACCTACGAGCAGTACTTC
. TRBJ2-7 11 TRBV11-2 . CASSFVHEQYF TGTGCCAGCAGTTTCGTGCACGAGCAGTACTTC
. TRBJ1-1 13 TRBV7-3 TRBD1 CASSRRQGTEAFF TGTGCCAGCAGTCGTCGACAGGGCACTGAAGCTTTCTTT
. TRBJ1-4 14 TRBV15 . CATSSNGQWEKLFF TGTGCCACCAGCAGTAACGGACAGTGGGAAAAACTGTTTTTT
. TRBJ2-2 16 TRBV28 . CASSSQQQVFTGELFF TGTGCCAGCAGTTCACAGCAACAGGTTTTCACCGGGGAGCTGTTTTTT
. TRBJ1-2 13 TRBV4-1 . CASSQAGYYGYTF TGCGCCAGCAGCCAAGCAGGGTACTATGGCTACACCTTC
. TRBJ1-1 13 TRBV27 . CASIGTLQEGAFF TGTGCCAGCATCGGGACACTTCAGGAGGGAGCTTTCTTT
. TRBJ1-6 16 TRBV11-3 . CASSLALRGNNSPLHF TGTGCCAGCAGCTTAGCATTACGAGGAAATAATTCACCCCTCCACTTT
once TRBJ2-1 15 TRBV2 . CASSEGGGYRNEQFF TGTGCCAGCAGTGAGGGTGGGGGGTACCGGAATGAGCAGTTCTTC
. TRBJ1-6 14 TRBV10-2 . CASRMGRAQVTLHF TGCGCCAGCAGGATGGGCAGAGCACAAGTCACCCTCCACTTT
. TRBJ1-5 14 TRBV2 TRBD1 CASSFDRVNQPQHF TGTGCCAGCAGTTTTGACAGGGTTAATCAGCCCCAGCATTTT
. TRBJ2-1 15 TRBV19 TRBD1 CATSFGDRGKNEQFF TGTGCCACCTCCTTCGGGGACAGGGGGAAAAATGAGCAGTTCTTC
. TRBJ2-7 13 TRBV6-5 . CASRFRGLDEQYF TGTGCCAGCAGGTTCAGAGGGTTAGACGAGCAGTACTTC
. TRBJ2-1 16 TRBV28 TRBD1 CASSFPTTGVYNEQFF TGTGCCAGCAGTTTTCCCACGACAGGGGTATACAATGAGCAGTTCTTC
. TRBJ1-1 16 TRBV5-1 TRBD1 CASSLPGQGAGTEAFF TGCGCCAGCAGCTTGCCCGGACAGGGGGCGGGCACTGAAGCTTTCTTT
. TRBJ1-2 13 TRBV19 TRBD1 CASRGATGEGYTF TGTGCCAGCAGGGGGGCGACAGGGGAAGGCTACACCTTC
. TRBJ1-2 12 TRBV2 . CASSEARVGYTF TGTGCCAGCAGTGAAGCTCGGGTCGGCTACACCTTC
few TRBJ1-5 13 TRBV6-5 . CASSQGSNQPQHF TGTGCCAGCAGCCAGGGAAGCAATCAGCCCCAGCATTTT
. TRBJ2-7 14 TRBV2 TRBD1 CASILKGAPYEQYF TGTGCCAGCATTCTGAAGGGGGCTCCGTACGAGCAGTACTTC
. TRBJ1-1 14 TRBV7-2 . CASSPGQLNTEAFF TGTGCCAGCAGCCCAGGACAGTTGAACACTGAAGCTTTCTTT
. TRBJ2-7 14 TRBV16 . CASGQGTAAYEQYF TGTGCCAGCGGACAAGGCACTGCGGCCTACGAGCAGTACTTC
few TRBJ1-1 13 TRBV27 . CASSPLTLGEAFF TGTGCCAGCAGTCCACTAACACTGGGGGAAGCTTTCTTT
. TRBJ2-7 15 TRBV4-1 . CASSQDHSSRNEQYF TGCGCCAGCAGCCAAGATCATAGCAGCCGGAACGAGCAGTACTTC
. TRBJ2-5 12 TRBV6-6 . CATILGRETQYF TGTGCCACCATACTAGGTCGAGAGACCCAGTACTTC
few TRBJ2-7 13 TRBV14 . CASSQDLRYEQYF TGTGCCAGCAGCCAAGATTTGCGCTACGAGCAGTACTTC
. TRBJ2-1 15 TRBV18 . CASSPPEGVYNEQFF TGTGCCAGCTCACCACCGGAAGGGGTCTACAATGAGCAGTTCTTC
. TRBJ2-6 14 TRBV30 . CAWSGYFGANVLTF TGTGCCTGGAGTGGGTATTTTGGGGCCAACGTCCTGACTTTC
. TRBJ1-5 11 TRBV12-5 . CASGFGQPQHF TGTGCTAGTGGTTTTGGTCAGCCCCAGCATTTT